Included here is one TCR beta chain sequence, with context. One end of the junction is discordant with germline, which a read error may explain. This sample is part of a study of prognosis after radiotherapy for stage I lung cancer. The CDR3 extends over 17 amino acids. Germline assignment: CDR1 MDHEN and CDR2 SYDVKM. From genomic DNA, two-round multiplex PCR was used to amplify TCR beta CDR3. Gene-specific primers for each TRBV and TRBJ gene drove first-round PCR. Each CDR3 protein is one row after TCRdb ran MiXCR on the multiplex PCR reads. This sample has just under 20,000 distinct CDR3 sequences; approximately 26% occur once, and the top ten carry roughly 22%.

The receptor was isolated from a donor older than 45 with non-small cell lung cancer. The sample in question was PBMCs, obtained before or after stereotactic body radiation therapy (not recorded which). V is TRBV28 and J is TRBJ2-2; D is perhaps TRBD1 or TRBD2 (5 bases each). This CDR3 is CASSFPPMTVNTGDLFF. CDR3 in DNA: TGTGCCAGCAGTTTCCCCCCAATGACAGTGAACACCGGGGATCTGTTTTTT.